This TCR beta chain emerged from a study of response to subunit inactivated influenza vaccine (dated by TCRdb to the late 2010s). For the wider study: The study used deep quantitative T cell receptor repertoire profiling to track responses to a trivalent subunit inactivated influenza vaccine. General study outcomes and caveats: The authors suggested that each seasonal influenza vaccination may recruit only a limited number of new T cells.

This clonotype was observed many times. What antigen it recognizes has not been identified. Nothing much larger sits one base from this clone, and base qualities are not available. The germline V gene sets CDR1 to SGHAT and CDR2 to FQNNGV. Trimming removed 1 base from V and 2 bases from J; the gene matches leave 10 bases unexplained. Inclusive of the bounding cysteine and phenylalanine, the CDR3 is 18 residues long. CDR3 DNA only is kept here, 54 bases in frame from base 1. The library was generated by RT-PCR. Data came from an Illumina HiSeq 2500. TCRdb handled the public reads itself, with Q25 trimming in fastp and clone calling in MiXCR, and kept productive beta chains. Each CDR3 protein gets just one entry, which takes the most common genes and DNA from the rows behind it. Here the sample has around 520,000 distinct CDR3 sequences; 25% occur a single time. The top ten constitute approximately 2% of the sample.

Recombination connected TRBV11-2 to TRBJ2-5, with 10 bases matching TRBD2. The sequencing used CD4+ T cells sorted from PBMCs, collected about 5 days after vaccination. The source is a man aged 45-60 years who received an inactivated influenza vaccine. Donor details come from another sample of the same person, matched by shared clones. The bases read TGTGCCAGCAGCTTAGGTGTGCTAGCGGGGGAAGCACAAGAGACCCAGTACTTC. This yields the protein CASSLGVLAGEAQETQYF. The CDR3 plus the reference TRBV11-2 and TRBJ2-5 genes for the other parts give the full variable domain: EAGVAQSPRYKIIEKRQSVAFWCNPISGHATLYWYQQILGQGPKLLIQFQNNGVVDDSQLPKDRFSAERLKGVDSTLKIQPAKLEDSAVYLCASSLGVLAGEAQETQYFGPGTRLLVL.